Listed below are T cell receptor beta chains from one sample, sequenced in a study of beta chain features in type 1 diabetes. TCRdb keeps only in-frame clones here, not all; method: immunoSEQ multiplex PCR. The sample carries roughly 130,000 clones, roughly 17% recorded once. Source material: central memory CD4+ T cells from blood. These receptors all stem from a man under 40 with type 1 diabetes. Both conserved end residues are trimmed from each CDR3. The order of the fields is V gene, CDR3 protein.

>TRBV5-1
ASSFGTGGTDTQY
>TRBV7-8
ASSLAPGNTIY
>TRBV5-4
ASSYGTASTDTQY
>TRBV7-2
ASRATGGSEQF
>TRBV6-5
ASSPRGANDGYT
>TRBV6-1
ASSEGLVAGTQETQY
>TRBV9
ASSSVSLGREEQY
>TRBV20-1
SAATYEQY
>TRBV7-2
ASSLAPGLAGGRGETQY
>TRBV6-1
ASKENSLYGEQF
>TRBV11-3
ASSLVPGLAEYQETQY
>TRBV5-1
ASSLGQGRYGYT
>TRBV6-5
ASSYSSDFAEAF
>TRBV7-2
ASTLDRTSGLNEQF
>TRBV5-1
ASSLGGLDNTDTQY
>TRBV7-2
ATLRGSTDTQY
>TRBV4-3
ASSQEFRYNEQF
>TRBV7-2
ASSLYWGQGGNNEQF
>TRBV6-1
ASSGTSGTYEQY
>TRBV28
ASSSGTTYNEQF
>TRBV6-1
ASKESHSGNTIY
>TRBV7-2
ASSPFGNTIY
>TRBV28
ASISGGGSPVYEQY
>TRBV29-1
SVRDYKGYEQY
>TRBV5-4
ASSAQGGRGSPLH
>TRBV9
ASSVQGDRADTQY
>TRBV10-1
ASSDGGAYNEQF
>TRBV29-1
SVDLGGPGSTDTQY
>TRBV7-2
ASSFSGAGNEQF
>TRBV2
ASKQQGALGYEQY
>TRBV29-1
SAYRDGMNTEAF
>TRBV28
ASSLSGRTDTQY
>TRBV5-1
ASSPRITSGGASTDTQY
>TRBV29-1
SGGQMNTEAF
>TRBV9
ASSVESEVGYT
>TRBV29-1
SGRDPNEKLF
>TRBV2
ASSGKDPPPEQY
>TRBV30
AWLDGGYGGYT
>TRBV7-9
ASSLGVGRLNNEQF
>TRBV28
ASSLAGGGETQY
>TRBV5-1
ASSLDRGGTEAF
>TRBV18
ASSRGTDRTDTQY
>TRBV29-1
SGGGQETQY
>TRBV4-3
ASSQDYANNEQF
>TRBV13
ASSPPRGDTQY
>TRBV7-9
ASSFPEGRQF
>TRBV28
ASSLRQLSYT
>TRBV7-8
ASRHLGRKQETQY
>TRBV7-2
ASSLGEGARTNEKLF